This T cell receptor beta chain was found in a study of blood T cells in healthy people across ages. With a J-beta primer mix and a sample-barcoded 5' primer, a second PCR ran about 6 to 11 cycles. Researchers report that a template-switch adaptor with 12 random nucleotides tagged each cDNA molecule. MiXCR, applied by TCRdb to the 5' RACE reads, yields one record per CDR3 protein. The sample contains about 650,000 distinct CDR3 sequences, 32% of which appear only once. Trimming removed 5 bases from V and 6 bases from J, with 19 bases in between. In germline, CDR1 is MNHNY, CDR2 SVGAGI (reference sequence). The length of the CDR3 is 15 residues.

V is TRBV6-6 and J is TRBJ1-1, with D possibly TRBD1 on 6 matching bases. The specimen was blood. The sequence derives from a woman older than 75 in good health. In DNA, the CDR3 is TGTGCCAGCAGTCAGGGAAGGAGGGGGGACCCTGAAGCTTTCTTT. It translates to CASSQGRRGDPEAFF.